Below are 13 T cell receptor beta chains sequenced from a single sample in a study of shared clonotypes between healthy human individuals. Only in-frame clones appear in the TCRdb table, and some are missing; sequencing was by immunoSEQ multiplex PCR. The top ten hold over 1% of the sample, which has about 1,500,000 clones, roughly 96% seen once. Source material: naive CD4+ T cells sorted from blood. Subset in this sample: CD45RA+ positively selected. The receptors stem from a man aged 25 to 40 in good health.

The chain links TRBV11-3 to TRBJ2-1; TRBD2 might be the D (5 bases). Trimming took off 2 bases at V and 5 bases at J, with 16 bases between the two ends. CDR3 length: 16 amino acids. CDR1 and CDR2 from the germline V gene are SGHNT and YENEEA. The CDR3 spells CASSLNLAGPHNEQFF. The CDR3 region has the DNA TGTGCCAGCAGCTTAAATCTCGCGGGCCCACACAATGAGCAGTTCTTC.

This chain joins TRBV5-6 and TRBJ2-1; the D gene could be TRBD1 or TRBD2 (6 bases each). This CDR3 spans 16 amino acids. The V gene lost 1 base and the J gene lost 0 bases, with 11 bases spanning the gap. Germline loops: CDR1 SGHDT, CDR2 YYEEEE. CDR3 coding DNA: TGTGCCAGCAGCTTGAGGGGGGCGAGCTCCTACAATGAGCAGTTCTTC. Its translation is CASSLRGASSYNEQFF.

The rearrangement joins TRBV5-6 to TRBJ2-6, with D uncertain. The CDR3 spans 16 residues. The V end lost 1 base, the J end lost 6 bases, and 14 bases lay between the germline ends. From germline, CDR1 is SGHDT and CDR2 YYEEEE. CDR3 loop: CASSLFYGNQANVLTF. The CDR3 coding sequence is TGTGCCAGCAGCTTGTTTTACGGAAATCAGGCCAACGTCCTGACTTTC.

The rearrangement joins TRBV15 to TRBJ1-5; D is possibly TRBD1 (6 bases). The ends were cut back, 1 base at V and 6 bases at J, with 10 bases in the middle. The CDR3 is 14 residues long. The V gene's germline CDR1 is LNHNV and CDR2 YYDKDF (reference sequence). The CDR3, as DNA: TGTGCCACCAGCAGAGCGGGGGCGTCTCAGCCCCAGCATTTT. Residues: CATSRAGASQPQHF.

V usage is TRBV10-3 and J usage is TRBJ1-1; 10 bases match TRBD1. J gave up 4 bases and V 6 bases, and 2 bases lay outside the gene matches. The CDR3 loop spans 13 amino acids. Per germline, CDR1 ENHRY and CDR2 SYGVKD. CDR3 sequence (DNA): TGTGCCATCAGGGGACAGGGGACCACTGAAGCTTTCTTT. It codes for CAIRGQGTTEAFF.

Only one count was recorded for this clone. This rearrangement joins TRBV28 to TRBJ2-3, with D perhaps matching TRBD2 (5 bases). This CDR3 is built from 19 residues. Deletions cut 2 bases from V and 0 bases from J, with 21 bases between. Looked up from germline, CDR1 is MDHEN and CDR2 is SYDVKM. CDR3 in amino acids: CASSLNFQRLYSSTDTQYF. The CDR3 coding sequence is TGTGCCAGCAGTTTAAACTTCCAGCGGCTCTACTCTAGCACAGATACGCAGTATTTT.

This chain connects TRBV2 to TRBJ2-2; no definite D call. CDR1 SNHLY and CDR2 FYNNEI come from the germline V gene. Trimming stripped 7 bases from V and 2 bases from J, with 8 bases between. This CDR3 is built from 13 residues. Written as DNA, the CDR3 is TGTGCCAGCACCGGACCTAACACCGGGGAGCTGTTTTTT. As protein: CASTGPNTGELFF.

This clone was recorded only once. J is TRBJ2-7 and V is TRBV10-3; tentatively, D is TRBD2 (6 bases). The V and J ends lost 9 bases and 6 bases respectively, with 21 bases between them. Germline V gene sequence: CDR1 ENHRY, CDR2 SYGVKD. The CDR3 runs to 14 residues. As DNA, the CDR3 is TGTGCCATGGGACTCCATAACACGATGGCCGAGCAGTACTTC. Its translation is CAMGLHNTMAEQYF.

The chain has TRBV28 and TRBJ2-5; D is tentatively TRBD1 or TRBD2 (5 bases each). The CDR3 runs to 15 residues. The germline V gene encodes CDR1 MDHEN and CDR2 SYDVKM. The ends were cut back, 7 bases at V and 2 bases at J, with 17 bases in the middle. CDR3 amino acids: CASIQLPGPQETQYF. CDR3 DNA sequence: TGTGCCAGCATTCAACTACCGGGACCTCAAGAGACCCAGTACTTC.

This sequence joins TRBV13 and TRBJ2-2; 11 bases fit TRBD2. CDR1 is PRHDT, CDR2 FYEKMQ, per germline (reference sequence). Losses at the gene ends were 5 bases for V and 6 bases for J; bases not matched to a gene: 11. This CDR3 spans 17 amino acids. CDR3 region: CASSLQTSGNAPGELFF. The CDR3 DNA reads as TGTGCCAGCAGCCTCCAGACTAGCGGGAACGCTCCCGGGGAGCTGTTTTTT.

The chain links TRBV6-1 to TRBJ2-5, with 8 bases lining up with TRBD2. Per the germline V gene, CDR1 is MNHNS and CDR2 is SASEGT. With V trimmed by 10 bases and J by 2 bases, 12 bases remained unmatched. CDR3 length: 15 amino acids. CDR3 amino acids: CATLGHTSGQETQYF. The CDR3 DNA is TGTGCCACCCTAGGCCATACTAGCGGACAAGAGACCCAGTACTTC.

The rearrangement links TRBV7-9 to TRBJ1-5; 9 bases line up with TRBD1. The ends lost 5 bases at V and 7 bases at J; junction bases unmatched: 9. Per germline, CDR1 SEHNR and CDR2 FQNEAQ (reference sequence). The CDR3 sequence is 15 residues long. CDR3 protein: CASSQTGGAWQPQHF. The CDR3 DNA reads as TGTGCCAGCAGCCAAACAGGGGGCGCTTGGCAGCCCCAGCATTTT.

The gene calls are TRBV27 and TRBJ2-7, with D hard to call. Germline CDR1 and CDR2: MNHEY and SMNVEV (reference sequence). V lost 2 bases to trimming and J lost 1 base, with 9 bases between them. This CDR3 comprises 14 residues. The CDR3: CASSLNRESYEQYF. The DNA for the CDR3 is TGTGCCAGCAGTTTAAACAGAGAATCCTACGAGCAGTACTTC.